This TCR beta chain was sequenced for a study of blood T cell repertoires in COVID-19. The germline V gene has CDR1 LNHDA and CDR2 SQIVND (reference sequence). The V segment lost 3 bases and the J segment 8 bases; nucleotides outside the gene matches: 8. The CDR3 sequence is 15 residues long. Produced via immunoSEQ multiplex PCR; TCRdb's table is partial and in-frame only. The sample records hundreds of thousands of clones, 89% being singletons. This clonotype originated in a woman between 25 and 40 years old with COVID-19, enrolled during active disease. The sequencing sample was made of peripheral blood. The rearrangement uses TRBV19 and TRBJ2-1; 9 bases map to TRBD1. CDR3 residues: CASSMLGTGLDEQFF. The CDR3 DNA follows: TGTGCCAGTAGTATGCTGGGGACAGGGTTGGATGAGCAGTTCTTC.